These 25 T cell receptor beta chains originate from one sample sequenced in a study of siplizumab effects on memory and regulatory T cells. Using immunoSEQ multiplex PCR, the repertoire was profiled, and TCRdb retains in-frame clones only, with some absent. The data contain roughly 97,000 clones, over 90% of them singletons. The sample consisted of Tregs sorted from blood. The receptors shown here come from a human donor in good health.

The genes are TRBV7-2 and TRBJ2-1; 11 positions agree with TRBD2. CDR3 size: 15 residues. V dropped 5 bases and J dropped 4; count of bases not matched to a gene: 4. Germline CDR1 is SGHTA and CDR2 is FQGNSA. This chain's CDR3 is CASSRRTSGYNEQFF. The CDR3 DNA is TGTGCCAGCAGCCGTAGGACTAGCGGGTACAATGAGCAGTTCTTC.

The J gene is TRBJ1-4, the V gene TRBV15, with 8 bases identical to TRBD1. The CDR3 runs 18 residues. With V trimmed by 2 bases and J by 4 bases, 12 bases remained unmatched. Germline CDR1 reads LNHNV; CDR2 reads YYDKDF (reference sequence). CDR3 nucleotide sequence: TGTGCCACCAGCAGAACCAAATTCCAACAGGGGGGTAATGAAAAACTGTTTTTT. Residues: CATSRTKFQQGGNEKLFF. Looking up the rest from reference TRBV15 and TRBJ1-4 gives the full variable domain: DAMVIQNPRYQVTQFGKPVTLSCSQTLNHNVMYWYQQKSSQAPKLLFHYYDKDFNNEADTPDNFQSRRPNTSFCFLDIRSPGLGDTAMYLCATSRTKFQQGGNEKLFFGSGTQLSVL.

The CDR3: CASSGTATDTQYF. For the CDR3, the DNA is TGCGCCAGCAGTGGGACGGCCACAGATACGCAGTATTTT. The V and J genes are TRBV5-1 and TRBJ2-3; possibly TRBD1 or TRBD2 for D (5 bases each). The V gene lost 5 bases and the J gene lost 2 bases, with 9 bases spanning the gap. The CDR3 has 13 residues. CDR1 SGHRS and CDR2 YFSETQ come from the germline V gene.

The chain joins TRBV5-1 to TRBJ1-4; 10 nucleotides line up with TRBD1. Trimming at V came to 3 bases and at J to 5 bases, leaving 1 base not matched to a gene. CDR1 and CDR2 (germline): SGHRS, YFSETQ. This CDR3 is 14 amino acids long. The chain's CDR3 is CASSWTGGNEKLFF. The CDR3 region has the DNA TGCGCCAGCAGCTGGACAGGGGGGAATGAAAAACTGTTTTTT. Filled out from reference TRBV5-1 and TRBJ1-4, the complete variable domain reads KAGVTQTPRYLIKTRGQQVTLSCSPISGHRSVSWYQQTPGQGLQFLFEYFSETQRNKGNFPGRFSGRQFSNSRSEMNVSTLELGDSALYLCASSWTGGNEKLFFGSGTQLSVL.

The V gene is TRBV30, the J gene TRBJ2-1; D not certain. V was pared by 0 bases and J by 5 bases, with 11 bases between. CDR1 and CDR2 (germline): GTSNPN, SVGIG (reference sequence). The CDR3 extends over 14 amino acids. The CDR3 here is CAWSVLRADNEQFF. The CDR3, as DNA: TGTGCCTGGAGTGTACTACGGGCGGACAATGAGCAGTTCTTC.

V usage is TRBV4-2 and J usage is TRBJ2-2; 11 bases fit TRBD2. Looked up from germline, CDR1 is LGHNA and CDR2 is YNFKEQ. J gave up 4 bases and V 4 bases, and 2 bases lay outside the gene matches. The CDR3 length is 15 residues. CDR3 amino acids: CASSPSGGRTGELFF. CDR3 nucleotides: TGTGCCAGCAGCCCTAGCGGGGGGCGCACCGGGGAGCTGTTTTTT.

This clone is a singleton in its sample. The gene calls are TRBV19 and TRBJ2-5, with D perhaps TRBD1 (6 bases). V dropped 1 base and J dropped 5 bases, with 8 bases sitting between them. The CDR3 sequence is 13 residues long. Germline values: CDR1 LNHDA, CDR2 SQIVND (reference sequence). The CDR3 reads CASSIVRGETQYF. Here the CDR3 DNA reads TGTGCCAGTAGTATAGTGAGGGGGGAGACCCAGTACTTC. Full variable domain (outside the CDR3, taken from reference TRBV19 and TRBJ2-5): DGGITQSPKYLFRKEGQNVTLSCEQNLNHDAMYWYRQDPGQGLRLIYYSQIVNDFQKGDIAEGYSVSREKKESFPLTVTSAQKNPTAFYLCASSIVRGETQYFGPGTRLLVL.

V usage is TRBV5-1 and J usage is TRBJ2-5; 9 bases fit TRBD1. The CDR3 length is 15 residues. V was pared by 5 bases and J by 3 bases, with 8 bases of the junction left unmatched. CDR1 is SGHRS and CDR2 is YFSETQ in the germline V gene. The CDR3 protein is CASRGGQGVEETQYF. The CDR3 coding sequence is TGCGCCAGCAGAGGGGGACAGGGAGTAGAAGAGACCCAGTACTTC.

The chain uses TRBV7-9 and TRBJ1-2, with D unclear. The V end was cut by 3 bases, the J end by 3 bases, with 11 bases between. This CDR3 has 14 amino acids. Germline V gene sequence: CDR1 SEHNR, CDR2 FQNEAQ (reference sequence). CDR3 nucleotides: TGTGCCAGCAGCTTTAATTTAGGGTACTATGGCTACACCTTC. Encoded protein: CASSFNLGYYGYTF.

Only one count was recorded for this clone. The gene calls are TRBV12-5 and TRBJ2-1; the D gene is possibly TRBD2 (6 bases). Germline CDR1 and CDR2: LGHNT and FRNRAP. The CDR3 has 20 residues. Trimming shortened V by 0 bases and J by 3 bases, and 24 bases separated the two germline ends. The CDR3 sequence: CASGLVLSGTGPPLYNEQFF. The CDR3 DNA sequence: TGTGCTAGTGGTTTGGTACTTAGCGGAACGGGCCCCCCACTCTACAATGAGCAGTTCTTC. The full variable domain, with the rest looked up from reference TRBV12-5 and TRBJ2-1, is DARVTQTPRHKVTEMGQEVTMRCQPILGHNTVFWYRQTMMQGLELLAYFRNRAPLDDSGMPKDRFSAEMPDATLATLKIQPSEPRDSAVYFCASGLVLSGTGPPLYNEQFFGPGTRLTVL.

V gene TRBV19 combines with J gene TRBJ2-6; 8 positions agree with TRBD1. The CDR3 spans 17 residues. After removal of 6 bases from V and 3 bases from J, the junction contained 10 bases not matched to a gene. In germline, CDR1 is LNHDA, CDR2 SQIVND (reference sequence). The CDR3 sequence is CASSRRQGAGGANVLTF. DNA for the CDR3: TGTGCCAGTAGCAGAAGGCAGGGGGCTGGTGGGGCCAACGTCCTGACTTTC.

This chain uses TRBV14 with TRBJ2-3; D gene unclear. This CDR3 has 17 residues. Germline V gene lookup returns CDR1 SGHDN and CDR2 FVKESK. Trimming took off 3 bases at V and 1 base at J, with 17 bases between the two ends. The CDR3 bases are TGTGCCAGCAGCCAGTTAATTCATATCCCGGGCACAGATACGCAGTATTTT. As protein: CASSQLIHIPGTDTQYF.

V is TRBV11-2 and J is TRBJ2-1; perhaps TRBD2 as D (6 bases). This CDR3 is 11 amino acids long. Germline CDR1 is SGHAT and CDR2 is FQNNGV. The germline V and J ends were trimmed by 3 bases and 9 bases, with 6 bases remaining between them. The CDR3 DNA reads as TGTGCCAGCAGCTTGGGGGGTGAGCAGTTCTTC. Translated: CASSLGGEQFF. The full variable domain, with the rest looked up from reference TRBV11-2 and TRBJ2-1, is EAGVAQSPRYKIIEKRQSVAFWCNPISGHATLYWYQQILGQGPKLLIQFQNNGVVDDSQLPKDRFSAERLKGVDSTLKIQPAKLEDSAVYLCASSLGGEQFFGPGTRLTVL.

The chain has TRBV19 and TRBJ2-1, with 7 nucleotides matching TRBD1. Germline assignment: CDR1 LNHDA and CDR2 SQIVND (reference sequence). The CDR3 is 13 residues long. V lost 7 bases, J lost 7 bases, and 7 bases stayed unmatched. CDR3 coding DNA: TGTGCCAGTAAGGGGGCGGTATGGAATGAGCAGTTCTTC. Translated, it gives CASKGAVWNEQFF. Using reference TRBV19 and TRBJ2-1 for the parts outside the CDR3, the full variable domain is DGGITQSPKYLFRKEGQNVTLSCEQNLNHDAMYWYRQDPGQGLRLIYYSQIVNDFQKGDIAEGYSVSREKKESFPLTVTSAQKNPTAFYLCASKGAVWNEQFFGPGTRLTVL.

This clone was found many times. The chain couples TRBV2 to TRBJ2-7; 7 bases are a match to TRBD1. The junction had 6 bases not matched to a gene; V was cut back by 4 bases and J by 3 bases. Germline loops: CDR1 SNHLY, CDR2 FYNNEI. This CDR3 is 14 amino acids long. The chain's CDR3 is CASSGNRGVYEQYF. In DNA form, the CDR3 reads TGTGCCAGCAGTGGTAACAGGGGAGTCTACGAGCAGTACTTC.

This chain connects TRBV9 to TRBJ2-5, with TRBD2 matching over 8 bases. CDR1 and CDR2 (germline): SGDLS, YYNGEE. This CDR3 has 15 residues. V lost 3 bases to trimming and J lost 5 bases; unmatched junction nucleotides: 9. The CDR3 here is CASSAGAGGTETQYF. CDR3 DNA: TGTGCCAGCAGCGCCGGGGCGGGGGGAACTGAGACCCAGTACTTC.

The rearrangement joins TRBV2 to TRBJ1-2, with 8 bases matching TRBD1. Per germline, CDR1 SNHLY and CDR2 FYNNEI. The ends lost 6 bases at V and 9 bases at J; junction bases unmatched: 12. The CDR3 length is 14 residues. CDR3 coding DNA: TGTGCCAGCAGCGAGCCAGGGGGCATTTATCGCTACACCTTC. It yields the protein CASSEPGGIYRYTF.

The chain links TRBV6-1 to TRBJ1-2; maybe TRBD1 (5 bases). The CDR3 contains 12 residues. With 4 bases removed from V and 8 bases from J, the gap between germline ends came to 11 bases. CDR1 is MNHNS and CDR2 is SASEGT in the germline V gene. The CDR3 region has the DNA TGTGCCAGCAGTGCTTTAGGGGAGGGCTACACCTTC. It codes for CASSALGEGYTF.

The chain has TRBV10-3 and TRBJ2-7; 7 bases align to TRBD1. The CDR3 totals 12 residues. Trimming removed 10 bases from V and 2 bases from J; junction bases left unmatched: 5. Germline lookup yields CDR1 ENHRY and CDR2 SYGVKD. In DNA form, the CDR3 reads TGTGCCACTCGACAGGGCCCCTACGAGCAGTACTTC. This translates into CATRQGPYEQYF.

The chain employs TRBV7-9 and TRBJ2-5; D is unresolved. The CDR3 length is 15 residues. V lost 1 base and J 1 base, leaving 10 bases between the germline ends. Germline CDR1 is SEHNR and CDR2 is FQNEAQ (reference sequence). The CDR3 DNA reads as TGTGCCAGCAGCTTAGTTTCAGGTTTCCAAGAGACCCAGTACTTC. This sequence encodes CASSLVSGFQETQYF.

The CDR3 sequence: CASSYEGGAGFF. In DNA form, the CDR3 reads TGTGCCAGCAGTTACGAGGGGGGGGCCGGGTTCTTC. The chain uses TRBV6-5 and TRBJ2-1; possibly TRBD2 for D (7 bases). V lost 2 bases to trimming and J lost 15 bases, with 14 bases between them. The CDR3 sequence is 12 residues long. From germline, CDR1 is MNHEY and CDR2 SVGAGI.

The chain is built from TRBV27 and TRBJ1-2; D uncertain. The V gene lost 0 bases and the J gene lost 8 bases, with 16 bases spanning the gap. The CDR3 contains 15 residues. CDR1 MNHEY and CDR2 SMNVEV come from the germline V gene (reference sequence). The CDR3 DNA sequence: TGTGCCAGCAGTTTATCGTGGGCCAACGGTGGCGGCTACACCTTC. It translates to CASSLSWANGGGYTF.

This chain uses TRBV7-8 with TRBJ2-5; tentatively, D is TRBD1 or TRBD2 (5 bases each). Trimming took 3 bases from V and 3 from J, leaving 11 bases between them. Germline CDR1 SGHVS, CDR2 FQNEAQ. The CDR3 has 14 residues. The CDR3 loop is CASSFFEGKETQYF. DNA for the CDR3: TGTGCCAGCAGCTTTTTCGAGGGGAAAGAGACCCAGTACTTC.

The chain links TRBV6-5 to TRBJ1-4; D is ambiguous. Trimming pared 8 bases from V and 8 bases from J, leaving 18 bases between. CDR3 length: 14 amino acids. CDR1 MNHEY and CDR2 SVGAGI come from the germline V gene. The CDR3 reads CASSERWVTEKLFF. In DNA, the CDR3 is TGTGCCAGCTCTGAACGGTGGGTGACGGAAAAACTGTTTTTT.

This clone was observed a few times. The rearrangement uses TRBV29-1 and TRBJ2-5; no reliable D call. This CDR3 spans 13 amino acids. CDR1 and CDR2 (germline): SQVTM, ANQGSEA. Trimming pared 6 bases from V and 3 bases from J, leaving 14 bases between. The DNA of the CDR3 is TGCAGCGTCGACTGGAGCGTTAAAGAGACCCAGTACTTC. Translating gives CSVDWSVKETQYF. The entire variable domain, with the rest obtained from reference TRBV29-1 and TRBJ2-5, is as follows: SAVISQKPSRDICQRGTSLTIQCQVDSQVTMMFWYRQQPGQSLTLIATANQGSEATYESGFVIDKFPISRPNLTFSTLTVSNMSPEDSSIYLCSVDWSVKETQYFGPGTRLLVL.